The rows below give T cell receptor beta chains drawn from one sample of a study of patients and donors after allogeneic stem cell transplantation. Using its own MiXCR run on the RT-PCR reads, TCRdb lists one record per CDR3 protein. Of about 960,000 distinct CDR3 sequences in the sample, about a sixth were seen once. Sequenced material: blood, either unsorted or a sorted T cell fraction (not recorded which). The receptors were sampled from a human donor who was either an allogeneic HSCT recipient or a stem cell or donor lymphocyte infusion donor (not recorded which). It is not recorded whose cells these are; they may come from a transplant donor. Each CDR3 is given with its conserved first and last residue. The D gene is left open where the match is weak. Size is stated for part of the rows, as once, few or many counts, or as a class when the clone is expanded.

j_gene	abundance	d_gene	v_gene	CDR3aa
TRBJ1-2	.	.	TRBV20-1	CSALPRDSHGYTF
TRBJ2-1	many	TRBD2	TRBV4-1	CASSQGLAGSYNEQFF
TRBJ2-7	few	TRBD2	TRBV20-1	CSARYSGSPEYF
TRBJ2-1	many	.	TRBV12-3/TRBV12-4	CASSDGTPNEQFF
TRBJ1-1	many	.	TRBV20-1	CSARDGAGRAFF
TRBJ2-5	.	.	TRBV5-1	CASSPQRVPQETQYF
TRBJ1-2	few	.	TRBV20-1	CSASQSRVPYGYTF
TRBJ1-2	few	.	TRBV6-1	CASSQAAGQGYTF
TRBJ1-2	few	.	TRBV4-1	CASSQDSSRGRGYTF
TRBJ2-7	.	.	TRBV7-6	CASSLANRVGTEQYF
TRBJ2-2	.	.	TRBV25-1	CASSEQTGELFF
TRBJ1-2	.	.	TRBV10-3	CATSPVGRNYGYTF
TRBJ2-4	few	.	TRBV12-3/TRBV12-4	CASSLRGGNIQYF
TRBJ1-2	.	.	TRBV27	CATRGHGGTPYGYTF
TRBJ1-2	many	.	TRBV20-1	CSARDLGGGYTF
TRBJ1-1	few	.	TRBV15	CATSRDPAEEAFF
TRBJ2-3	.	.	TRBV29-1	CSVESGTDTQYF
TRBJ1-5	.	.	TRBV4-3	CASSQEEGPNQPQHF
TRBJ2-1	.	TRBD1	TRBV4-1	CASSQVLTGAYNEQFF
TRBJ1-1	.	TRBD1	TRBV5-1	CASSSETGQGSRAFF
TRBJ2-1	few	TRBD1	TRBV20-1	CSASSGGEQFF
TRBJ2-1	.	TRBD2	TRBV5-8	CASSHRLAGYNEQFF
TRBJ2-7	few	TRBD2	TRBV7-2	CASSTSGKYEQYF
TRBJ2-3	.	.	TRBV4-2	CASSQDQAGRDTQYF
TRBJ2-2	few	TRBD1	TRBV4-1	CASSQVDRARTGELFF
TRBJ1-2	few	.	TRBV11-1	CASSPRTEAYGYTF
TRBJ2-3	.	TRBD2	TRBV4-2	CASSQGEGLAVSTDTQYF
TRBJ1-5	.	.	TRBV24-1	CATPFYSNQPQHF
TRBJ2-2	.	TRBD1	TRBV6-1	CATFWTGRTGELFF
TRBJ1-4	.	TRBD1	TRBV30	CAWRDRGEKLFF
TRBJ1-5	few	TRBD1	TRBV12-3/TRBV12-4	CASSHRGLLDQPQHF
TRBJ1-5	.	.	TRBV9	CASSQRGSNQPQHF
TRBJ2-1	.	TRBD2	TRBV9	CASSVEEREAYNEQFF
TRBJ2-3	few	TRBD1	TRBV5-5	CASSTGPPDTQYF
TRBJ1-5	few	.	TRBV20-1	CSAEQGDDQPQHF
TRBJ2-7	few	TRBD2	TRBV7-2	CASSLEGLVFSEQYF
TRBJ1-6	few	TRBD1	TRBV20-1	CSALGTGRNSPLHF
TRBJ1-3	few	.	TRBV7-2	CASSLTGTRNTIYF
TRBJ1-2	.	.	TRBV12-3/TRBV12-4	CASSSLQGTGGYTF
TRBJ2-1	.	.	TRBV12-3/TRBV12-4	CASSSARGGAYNEQFF
TRBJ1-5	few	TRBD1	TRBV15	CATSRVRTGGNQPQHF
TRBJ2-5	.	TRBD2	TRBV9	CASSVTSGGHQETQYF
TRBJ2-2	few	TRBD1	TRBV6-1	CASSAPGTGAGELFF
TRBJ2-1	.	TRBD2	TRBV9	CASSVGTSGSYEQFF
TRBJ1-6	.	TRBD1	TRBV25-1	CASSEGQGGSPLHF
TRBJ2-3	.	.	TRBV3-1	CASSHLVGSSSTDTQYF
TRBJ2-7	.	TRBD1	TRBV20-1	CSARSTPFRDRPPSYEQYF
TRBJ2-3	.	.	TRBV10-3	CAISEPGGGTDTQYF
TRBJ2-7	.	.	TRBV27	CASSLFSRGEQYF
TRBJ1-4	.	.	TRBV23-1	CASSRKQGVVEKLFF
TRBJ2-1	.	.	TRBV29-1	CSVDGVAASLGQFF
TRBJ2-7	many	.	TRBV15	CATSRAQGYEQYF
TRBJ1-6	once	.	TRBV30	CAWIAGESSYNSPLHF
TRBJ2-5	few	.	TRBV20-1	CSAGVSVGTQYF